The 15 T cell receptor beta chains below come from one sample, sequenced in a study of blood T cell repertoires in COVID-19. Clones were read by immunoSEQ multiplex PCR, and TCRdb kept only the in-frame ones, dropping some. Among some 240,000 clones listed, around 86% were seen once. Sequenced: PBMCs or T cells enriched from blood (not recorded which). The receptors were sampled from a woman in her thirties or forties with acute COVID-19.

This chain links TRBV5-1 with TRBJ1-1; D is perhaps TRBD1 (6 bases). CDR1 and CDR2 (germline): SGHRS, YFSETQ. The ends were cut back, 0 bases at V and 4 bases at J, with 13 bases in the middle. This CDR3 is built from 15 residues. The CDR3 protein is CASSLVAGEVTEAFF. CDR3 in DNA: TGCGCCAGCAGCTTGGTTGCAGGGGAAGTCACTGAAGCTTTCTTT.

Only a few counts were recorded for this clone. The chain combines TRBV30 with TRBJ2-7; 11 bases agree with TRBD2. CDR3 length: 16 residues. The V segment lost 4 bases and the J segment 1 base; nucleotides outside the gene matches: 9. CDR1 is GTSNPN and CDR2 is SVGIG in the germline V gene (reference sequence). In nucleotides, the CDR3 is TGTGCCTGGAAACGGACTAGCGGGCTTCTTTCCTACGAGCAGTACTTC. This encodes CAWKRTSGLLSYEQYF. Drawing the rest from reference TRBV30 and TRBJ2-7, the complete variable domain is SQTIHQWPATLVQPVGSPLSLECTVEGTSNPNLYWYRQAAGRGLQLLFYSVGIGQISSEVPQNLSASRPQDRQFILSSKKLLLSDSGFYLCAWKRTSGLLSYEQYFGPGTRLTVT.

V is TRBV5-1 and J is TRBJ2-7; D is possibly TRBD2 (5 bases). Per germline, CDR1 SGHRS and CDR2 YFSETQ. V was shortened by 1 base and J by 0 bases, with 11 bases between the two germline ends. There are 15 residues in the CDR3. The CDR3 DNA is TGCGCCAGCAGCTTGACCTCCGGACTCTCCTACGAGCAGTACTTC. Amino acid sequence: CASSLTSGLSYEQYF.

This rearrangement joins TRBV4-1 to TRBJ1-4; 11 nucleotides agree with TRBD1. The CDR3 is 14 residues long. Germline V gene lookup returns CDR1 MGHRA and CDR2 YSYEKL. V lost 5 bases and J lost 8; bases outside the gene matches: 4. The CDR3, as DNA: TGCGCCAGCAGCAGGACAGGGGGCAGGGAAAAACTGTTTTTT. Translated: CASSRTGGREKLFF.

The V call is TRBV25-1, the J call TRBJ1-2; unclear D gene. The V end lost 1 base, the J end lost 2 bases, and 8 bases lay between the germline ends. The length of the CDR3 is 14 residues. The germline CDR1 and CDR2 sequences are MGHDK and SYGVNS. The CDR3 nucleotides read TGTGCCAGCAGTGAATCTGGCAGAAACTATGGCTACACCTTC. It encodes CASSESGRNYGYTF.

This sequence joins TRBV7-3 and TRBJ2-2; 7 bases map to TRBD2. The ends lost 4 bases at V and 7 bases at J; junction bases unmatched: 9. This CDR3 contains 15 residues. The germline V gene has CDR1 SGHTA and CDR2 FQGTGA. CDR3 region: CASSSQGGSLGELFF. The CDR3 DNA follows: TGTGCCAGCAGCTCGCAAGGCGGGAGTCTCGGGGAGCTGTTTTTT.

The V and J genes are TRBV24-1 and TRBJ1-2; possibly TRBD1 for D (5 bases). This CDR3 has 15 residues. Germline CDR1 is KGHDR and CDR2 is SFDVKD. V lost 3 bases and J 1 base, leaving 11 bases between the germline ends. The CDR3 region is CATSDLTANNYGYTF. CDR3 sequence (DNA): TGTGCCACCAGTGATCTGACAGCGAATAACTATGGCTACACCTTC.

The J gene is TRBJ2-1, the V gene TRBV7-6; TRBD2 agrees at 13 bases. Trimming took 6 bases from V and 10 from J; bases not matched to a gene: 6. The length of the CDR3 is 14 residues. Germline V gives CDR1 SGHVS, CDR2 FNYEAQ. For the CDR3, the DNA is TGTGCCAGCAGTTGGACTAGCGGGGGCGGGGAGCAGTTCTTC. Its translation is CASSWTSGGGEQFF.

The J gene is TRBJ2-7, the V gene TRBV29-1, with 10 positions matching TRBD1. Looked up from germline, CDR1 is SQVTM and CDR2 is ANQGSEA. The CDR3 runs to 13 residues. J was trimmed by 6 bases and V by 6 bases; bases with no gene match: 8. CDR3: CSVRQGANSEQYF. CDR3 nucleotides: TGCAGCGTGAGACAGGGGGCGAATAGCGAGCAGTACTTC.

The CDR3 bases are TGTGCCAGTAGTAAGACTAGCGGGAGAGTTAGGGATGAGCAGTTCTTC. Amino acids: CASSKTSGRVRDEQFF. The chain has TRBV19 and TRBJ2-1; 12 nucleotides align to TRBD2. V lost 4 bases, J lost 8 bases, and 9 bases stayed unmatched. Germline lookup yields CDR1 LNHDA and CDR2 SQIVND (reference sequence). The CDR3 contains 16 residues.

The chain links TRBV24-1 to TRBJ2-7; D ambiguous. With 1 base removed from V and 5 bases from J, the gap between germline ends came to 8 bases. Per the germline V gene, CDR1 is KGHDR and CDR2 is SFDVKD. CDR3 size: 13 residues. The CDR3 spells CATSDFRQDEQYF. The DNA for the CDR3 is TGTGCCACCAGTGATTTTCGGCAGGACGAGCAGTACTTC.

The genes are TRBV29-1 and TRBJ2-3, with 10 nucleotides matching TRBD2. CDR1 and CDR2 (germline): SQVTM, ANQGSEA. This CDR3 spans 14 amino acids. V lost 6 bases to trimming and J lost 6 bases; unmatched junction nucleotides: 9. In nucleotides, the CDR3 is TGCAGCGTGTCCACTAGCGGGAAAATGGATACGCAGTATTTT. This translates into CSVSTSGKMDTQYF.

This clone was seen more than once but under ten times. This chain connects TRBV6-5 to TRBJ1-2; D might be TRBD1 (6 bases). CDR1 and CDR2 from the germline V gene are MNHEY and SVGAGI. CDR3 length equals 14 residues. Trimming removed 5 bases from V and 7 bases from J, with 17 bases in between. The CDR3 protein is CASSPDARGGGYTF. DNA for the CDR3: TGTGCCAGCAGTCCGGACGCGAGAGGGGGTGGCTACACCTTC.

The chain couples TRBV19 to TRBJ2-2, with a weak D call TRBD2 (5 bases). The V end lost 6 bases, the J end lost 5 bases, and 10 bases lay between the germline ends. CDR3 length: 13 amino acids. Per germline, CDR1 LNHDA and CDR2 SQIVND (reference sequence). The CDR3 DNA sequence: TGTGCCAGTAGATCCTCGGGAACCGGGGAGCTGTTTTTT. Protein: CASRSSGTGELFF.

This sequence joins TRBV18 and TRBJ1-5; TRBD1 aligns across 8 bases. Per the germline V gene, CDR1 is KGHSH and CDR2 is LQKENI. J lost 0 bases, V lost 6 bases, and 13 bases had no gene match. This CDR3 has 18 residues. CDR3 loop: CASSPASNRGASNQPQHF. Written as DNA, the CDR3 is TGTGCCAGCTCCCCCGCCTCGAACAGGGGGGCTAGCAATCAGCCCCAGCATTTT. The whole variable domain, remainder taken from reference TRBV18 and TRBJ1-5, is NAGVMQNPRHLVRRRGQEARLRCSPMKGHSHVYWYRQLPEEGLKFMVYLQKENIIDESGMPKERFSAEFPKEGPSILRIQQVVRGDSAAYFCASSPASNRGASNQPQHFGDGTRLSIL.